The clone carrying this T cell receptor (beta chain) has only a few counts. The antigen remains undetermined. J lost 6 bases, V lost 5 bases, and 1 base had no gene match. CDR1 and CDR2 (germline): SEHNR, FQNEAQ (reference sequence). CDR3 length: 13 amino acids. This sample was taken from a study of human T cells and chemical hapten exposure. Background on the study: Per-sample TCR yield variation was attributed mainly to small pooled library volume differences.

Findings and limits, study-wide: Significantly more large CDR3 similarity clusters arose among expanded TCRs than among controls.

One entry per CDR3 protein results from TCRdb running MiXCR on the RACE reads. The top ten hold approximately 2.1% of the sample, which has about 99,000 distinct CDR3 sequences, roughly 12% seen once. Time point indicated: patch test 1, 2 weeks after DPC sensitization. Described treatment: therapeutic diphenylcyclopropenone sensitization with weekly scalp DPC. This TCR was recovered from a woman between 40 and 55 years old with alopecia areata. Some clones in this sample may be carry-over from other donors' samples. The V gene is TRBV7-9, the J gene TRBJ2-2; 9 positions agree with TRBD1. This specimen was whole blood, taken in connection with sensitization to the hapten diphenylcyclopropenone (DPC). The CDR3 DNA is TGTGCCAGCAGCCGACAGGGGGCCGGGGAGCTGTTTTTT. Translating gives CASSRQGAGELFF. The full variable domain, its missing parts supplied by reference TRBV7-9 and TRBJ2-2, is DTGVSQNPRHKITKRGQNVTFRCDPISEHNRLYWYRQTLGQGPEFLTYFQNEAQLEKSRLLSDRFSAERPKGSFSTLEIQRTEQGDSAMYLCASSRQGAGELFFGEGSRLTVL.